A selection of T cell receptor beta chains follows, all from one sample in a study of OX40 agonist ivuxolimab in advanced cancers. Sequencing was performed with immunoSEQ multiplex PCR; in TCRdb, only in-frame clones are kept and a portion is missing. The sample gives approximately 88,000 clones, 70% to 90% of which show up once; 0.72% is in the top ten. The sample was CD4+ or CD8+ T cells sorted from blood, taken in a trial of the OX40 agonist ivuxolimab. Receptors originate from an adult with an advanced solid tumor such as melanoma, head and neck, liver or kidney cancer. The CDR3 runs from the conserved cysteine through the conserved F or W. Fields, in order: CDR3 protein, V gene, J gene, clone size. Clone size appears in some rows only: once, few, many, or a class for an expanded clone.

CDR3: CASSLASWYYDEQFF; V: TRBV5-6; J: TRBJ2-1; size: .
CDR3: CASSPNGQGGQPQHF; V: TRBV18; J: TRBJ1-5; size: .
CDR3: CAWSTTRTGGIFRGSPLHF; V: TRBV30; J: TRBJ1-6; size: .
CDR3: CSAKQDGFGGYTF; V: TRBV29-1; J: TRBJ1-2; size: once
CDR3: CASRGWDGGGGYTF; V: TRBV6-4; J: TRBJ1-2; size: .
CDR3: CASSLGGAGNTGELFF; V: TRBV7-6; J: TRBJ2-2; size: .
CDR3: CASSDRGTTPNEQFF; V: TRBV18; J: TRBJ2-1; size: .
CDR3: CASSLERRTETQYF; V: TRBV5-6; J: TRBJ2-5; size: .
CDR3: CASSKENPNQTDSNQPQHF; V: TRBV21-1; J: TRBJ1-5; size: .
CDR3: CASSLAVGFRLAGETQYF; V: TRBV5-6; J: TRBJ2-5; size: .
CDR3: CASRIGKPATNEKLFF; V: TRBV19; J: TRBJ1-4; size: .
CDR3: CASSLGQGSYGYTF; V: TRBV28; J: TRBJ1-2; size: .
CDR3: CASSLGEGYEQYF; V: TRBV11-3; J: TRBJ2-7; size: .
CDR3: CASSAWTGGYTF; V: TRBV9; J: TRBJ1-2; size: few
CDR3: CASSLGVGTFQETQYF; V: TRBV5-1; J: TRBJ2-5; size: few
CDR3: CASSLGLAGGYEQYF; V: TRBV5-4; J: TRBJ2-7; size: .
CDR3: CATSAYRWGSNEQFF; V: TRBV15; J: TRBJ2-1; size: .
CDR3: CASSLVGGVYGYTF; V: TRBV7-2; J: TRBJ1-2; size: .
CDR3: CAWSVLASAATNEKLFF; V: TRBV30; J: TRBJ1-4; size: .
CDR3: CASSLAGTSGGNEQFF; V: TRBV5-1; J: TRBJ2-1; size: .
CDR3: CASSEYRGSGDTQYF; V: TRBV25-1; J: TRBJ2-3; size: .
CDR3: CASSRTDLVQYF; V: TRBV14; J: TRBJ2-7; size: .
CDR3: CASSSPLGTTGELFF; V: TRBV11-2; J: TRBJ2-2; size: .
CDR3: CAWSVSGSNQPQHF; V: TRBV30; J: TRBJ1-5; size: .
CDR3: CASSLAGSSYNEQFF; V: TRBV7-2; J: TRBJ2-1; size: once
CDR3: CASSDSSVGARLGETQYF; V: TRBV6-4; J: TRBJ2-5; size: few
CDR3: CASSDRTDTGELFF; V: TRBV6-5; J: TRBJ2-2; size: .
CDR3: CASSPGQGANEKLFF; V: TRBV19; J: TRBJ1-4; size: .
CDR3: CASSPPAGQPQHF; V: TRBV5-8; J: TRBJ1-5; size: few
CDR3: CASSLLQGNTGELFF; V: TRBV5-1; J: TRBJ2-2; size: .
CDR3: CASREGLAGGYEQYF; V: TRBV6-6; J: TRBJ2-7; size: .
CDR3: CASRAVNTEAFF; V: TRBV10-2; J: TRBJ1-1; size: .
CDR3: CAISNLGETQYF; V: TRBV10-3; J: TRBJ2-5; size: .
CDR3: CASSEVPGFQRGAFF; V: TRBV6-1; J: TRBJ1-1; size: .
CDR3: CASSAGLRDEQFF; V: TRBV9; J: TRBJ2-1; size: .
CDR3: CASKQGGPYNEQFF; V: TRBV10-2; J: TRBJ2-1; size: .
CDR3: CASSISGLNIQYF; V: TRBV19; J: TRBJ2-4; size: once
CDR3: CASSLRDGYEQYF; V: TRBV5-1; J: TRBJ2-7; size: .
CDR3: CASSSASGGASEQFF; V: TRBV11-2; J: TRBJ2-1; size: .
CDR3: CASSPTGTGNTIYF; V: TRBV4-1; J: TRBJ1-3; size: .
CDR3: CASSTTTASTDTQYF; V: TRBV19; J: TRBJ2-3; size: .
CDR3: CASTLDREGGNQPQHF; V: TRBV19; J: TRBJ1-5; size: .
CDR3: CASSLPRGAGDTEAFF; V: TRBV28; J: TRBJ1-1; size: .
CDR3: CASSLDGGGRETQYF; V: TRBV11-2; J: TRBJ2-5; size: once
CDR3: CASRFMRLAQETQYF; V: TRBV12-2; J: TRBJ2-5; size: .
CDR3: CASRTGRSTRETQYF; V: TRBV5-4; J: TRBJ2-5; size: .
CDR3: CASRRGGDNQPQHF; V: TRBV25-1; J: TRBJ1-5; size: .
CDR3: CASSVGLSETQYF; V: TRBV5-1; J: TRBJ2-5; size: .
CDR3: CASSLGGSPAGYGYTF; V: TRBV13; J: TRBJ1-2; size: .
CDR3: CASSLKPGGTGESYEQYF; V: TRBV7-3; J: TRBJ2-7; size: .
CDR3: CASSISLWRSGTEAFF; V: TRBV19; J: TRBJ1-1; size: .
CDR3: CASSEAFHEQYF; V: TRBV2; J: TRBJ2-7; size: .
CDR3: CAISEPQFIYGYTF; V: TRBV10-3; J: TRBJ1-2; size: .
CDR3: CASSDYRGINQPQHF; V: TRBV6-1; J: TRBJ1-5; size: .
CDR3: CASRNTWGGYEQYF; V: TRBV2; J: TRBJ2-7; size: .
CDR3: CASSLPYEQYF; V: TRBV6-1; J: TRBJ2-7; size: .
CDR3: CAISLDRLGYNEQFF; V: TRBV10-3; J: TRBJ2-1; size: .